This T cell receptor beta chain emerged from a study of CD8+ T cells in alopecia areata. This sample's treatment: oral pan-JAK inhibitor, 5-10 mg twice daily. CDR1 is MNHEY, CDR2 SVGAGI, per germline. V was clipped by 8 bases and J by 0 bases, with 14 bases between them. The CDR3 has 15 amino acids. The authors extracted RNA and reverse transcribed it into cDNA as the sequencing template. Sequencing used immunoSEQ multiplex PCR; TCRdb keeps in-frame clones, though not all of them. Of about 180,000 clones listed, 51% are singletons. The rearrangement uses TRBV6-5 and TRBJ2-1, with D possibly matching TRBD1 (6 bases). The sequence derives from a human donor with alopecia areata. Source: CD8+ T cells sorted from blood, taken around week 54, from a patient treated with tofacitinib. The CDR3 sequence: CASGRDTSSYNEQFF. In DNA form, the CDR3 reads TGTGCCAGCGGCCGGGACACGAGCTCCTACAATGAGCAGTTCTTC.